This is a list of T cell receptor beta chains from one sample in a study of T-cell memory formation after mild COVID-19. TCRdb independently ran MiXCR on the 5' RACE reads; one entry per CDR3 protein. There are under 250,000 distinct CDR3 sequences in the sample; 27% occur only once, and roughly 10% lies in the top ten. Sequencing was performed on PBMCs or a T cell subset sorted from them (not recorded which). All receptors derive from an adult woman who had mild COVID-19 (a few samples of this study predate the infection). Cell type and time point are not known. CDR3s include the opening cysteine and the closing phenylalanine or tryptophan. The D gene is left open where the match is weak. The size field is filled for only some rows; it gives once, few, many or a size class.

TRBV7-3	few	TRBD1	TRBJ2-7	CASGTGREQYF	TGTGCCAGCGGGACAGGGCGGGAGCAGTACTTC
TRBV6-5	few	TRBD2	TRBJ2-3	CASSYWSSGRARVPGDTQYF	TGTGCCAGCAGTTACTGGTCTAGCGGGAGGGCCAGGGTCCCAGGAGATACGCAGTATTTT
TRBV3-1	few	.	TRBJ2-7	CASSHRPEARRADYEQYF	TGTGCCAGCAGCCACCGCCCCGAGGCCCGTAGGGCGGACTACGAGCAGTACTTC
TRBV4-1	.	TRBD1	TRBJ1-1	CASSQEGTGWAFF	TGCGCCAGCAGCCAAGAGGGGACAGGGTGGGCTTTCTTT
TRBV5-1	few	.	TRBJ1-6	CASSLEPTSSYNSPLHF	TGCGCCAGCAGCTTGGAACCTACTAGCTCCTATAATTCACCCCTCCACTTT
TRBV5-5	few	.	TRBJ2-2	CASSPPGEVTGELFF	TGTGCCAGCAGCCCCCCCGGTGAGGTCACCGGGGAGCTGTTTTTT
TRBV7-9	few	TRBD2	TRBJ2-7	CASSSSGASPYEQYF	TGTGCCAGCAGCTCAAGCGGGGCCTCCCCCTACGAGCAGTACTTC
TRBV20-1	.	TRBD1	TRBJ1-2	CSASPRTGILNYGYTF	TGCAGTGCTAGTCCCCGGACAGGGATCCTCAACTATGGCTACACCTTC
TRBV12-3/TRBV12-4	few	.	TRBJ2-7	CASSMGTLISYEQYF	TGTGCCAGCAGCATGGGGACCCTCATCTCCTACGAGCAGTACTTC
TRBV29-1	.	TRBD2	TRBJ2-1	CVGSGASVNEQFF	TGCGTGGGTAGCGGGGCTTCCGTCAATGAGCAGTTCTTC
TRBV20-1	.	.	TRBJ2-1	CSARAFSNNEQFF	TGCAGTGCTAGAGCCTTCTCTAACAATGAGCAGTTCTTC
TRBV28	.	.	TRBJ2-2	CASRPPQLNTGELFF	TGTGCCAGCAGACCTCCTCAGCTAAACACCGGGGAGCTGTTTTTT
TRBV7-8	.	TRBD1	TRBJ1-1	CASRSRGVGTEAFF	TGTGCCAGCAGGTCCAGGGGGGTAGGCACTGAAGCTTTCTTT
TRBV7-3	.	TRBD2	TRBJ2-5	CASSPGTRAETQYF	TGTGCCAGCAGCCCCGGGACTAGAGCAGAGACCCAGTACTTC
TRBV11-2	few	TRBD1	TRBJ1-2	CASSPIQGARHYGYTF	TGTGCCAGCAGCCCAATTCAGGGGGCGCGTCACTATGGCTACACCTTC
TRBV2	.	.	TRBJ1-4	CATNGPDPIGGEKLFF	TGTGCCACAAATGGGCCTGACCCCATCGGAGGTGAAAAACTGTTTTTT
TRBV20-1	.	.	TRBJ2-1	CSASVRERRSYNEQFF	TGCAGTGCTAGCGTCCGGGAGCGACGGTCCTACAATGAGCAGTTCTTC
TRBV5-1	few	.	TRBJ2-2	CASSLALDGDTGELFF	TGCGCCAGCAGCTTGGCATTAGACGGCGACACCGGGGAGCTGTTTTTT
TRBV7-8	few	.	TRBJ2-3	CASSLGGGRDTQYF	TGTGCCAGCAGCTTGGGAGGAGGGCGAGATACGCAGTATTTT
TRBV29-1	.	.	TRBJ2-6	CSVEGGPGANVLTF	TGCAGCGTTGAAGGGGGGCCTGGGGCCAACGTCCTGACTTTC
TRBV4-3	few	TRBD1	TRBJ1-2	CASSQELQGAGYGYTF	TGCGCCAGCAGCCAGGAACTTCAGGGGGCCGGCTATGGCTACACCTTC
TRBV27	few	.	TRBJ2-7	CASSFRRYHEQYF	TGTGCCAGCAGTTTTCGCCGTTATCACGAGCAGTACTTC
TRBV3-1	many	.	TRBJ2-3	CASSQVTDTQYF	TGTGCCAGCAGCCAAGTAACAGATACGCAGTATTTT
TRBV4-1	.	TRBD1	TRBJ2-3	CASSHPLRGLDTDTQYF	TGCGCCAGCAGTCATCCGTTGAGGGGGCTAGACACAGATACGCAGTATTTT
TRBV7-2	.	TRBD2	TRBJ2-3	CASSYSSGRVADTQYF	TGTGCCAGCAGCTATTCTAGCGGGAGGGTGGCAGATACGCAGTATTTT
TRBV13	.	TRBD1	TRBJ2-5	CASSLYWDRFSETQYF	TGTGCCAGCAGCCTATACTGGGACAGGTTCTCGGAGACCCAGTACTTC
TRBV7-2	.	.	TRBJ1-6	CASSLSQGTDSPLHF	TGTGCCAGCAGCTTATCCCAGGGGACGGATTCACCCCTCCACTTT
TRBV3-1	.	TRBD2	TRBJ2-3	CASSQGSGGGSF	TGTGCCAGCAGCCAAGGGTCTGGCGGGGGATCCTTT
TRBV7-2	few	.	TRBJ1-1	CASSLPGPNTEAFF	TGTGCCAGCAGCTTACCGGGGCCTAACACTGAAGCTTTCTTT
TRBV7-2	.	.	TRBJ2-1	CASSPPGDGEQFF	TGTGCCAGCAGCCCCCCCGGTGACGGTGAGCAGTTCTTC
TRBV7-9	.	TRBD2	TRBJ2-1	CASGTSADNEQFF	TGTGCCAGCGGGACTAGCGCGGACAATGAGCAGTTCTTC
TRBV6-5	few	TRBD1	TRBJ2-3	CASSYLWDSIADTQYF	TGTGCCAGCAGTTACTTATGGGACAGCATCGCAGATACGCAGTATTTT
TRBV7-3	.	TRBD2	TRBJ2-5	CASSSGVLAGGPETQYF	TGTGCCAGCAGCTCCGGGGTGTTAGCGGGAGGGCCGGAGACCCAGTACTTC
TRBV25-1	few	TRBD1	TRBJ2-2	CASSDPIGTGNSGELFF	TGTGCCAGCAGTGACCCTATCGGGACAGGGAACTCCGGGGAGCTGTTTTTT
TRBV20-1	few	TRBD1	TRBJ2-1	CSALILGTGLYNEQFF	TGCAGTGCTCTTATTTTAGGGACAGGGCTATACAATGAGCAGTTCTTC
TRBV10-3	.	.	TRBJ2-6	CAISEWAGVPSGANVLTF	TGTGCCATCAGTGAGTGGGCAGGGGTCCCCTCTGGGGCCAACGTCCTGACTTTC
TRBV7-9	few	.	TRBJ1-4	CASSAEEKLFF	TGTGCCAGCAGCGCAGAGGAAAAACTGTTTTTT
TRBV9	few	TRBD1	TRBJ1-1	CASSANRGNTEAFF	TGTGCCAGCAGCGCGAACAGGGGTAACACTGAAGCTTTCTTT
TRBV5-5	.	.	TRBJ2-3	CASSFGWTDTQYF	TGTGCCAGCAGCTTTGGCTGGACAGATACGCAGTATTTT
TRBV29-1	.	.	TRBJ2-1	CSVGGGQDLYNEQFF	TGCAGCGTTGGAGGCGGCCAGGACCTCTACAATGAGCAGTTCTTC
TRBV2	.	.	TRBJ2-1	CASSEPLDNEQFF	TGTGCCAGCAGTGAGCCCCTCGACAATGAGCAGTTCTTC
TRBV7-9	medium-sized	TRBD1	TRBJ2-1	CASSPWTGGNEQFF	TGTGCCAGCAGCCCATGGACAGGGGGCAATGAGCAGTTCTTC
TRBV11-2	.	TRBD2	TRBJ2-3	CASSLGPSGSDTQYF	TGTGCCAGCAGCTTAGGTCCTAGCGGGAGCGATACGCAGTATTTT